This T cell receptor (beta chain) was identified in a study of control samples from healthy donors and cancer patients. The ends were cut back, 3 bases at V and 6 bases at J, with 5 bases in the middle. This CDR3 has 12 residues. CDR1 and CDR2 from the germline V gene are KGHDR and SFDVKD. Repertoires were generated with immunoSEQ multiplex PCR, while TCRdb's copy carries only in-frame clones and drops some. Of 35,000 to 50,000 clones in the sample, around four fifths were seen once. The V call is TRBV24-1, the J call TRBJ1-5; D uncertain. The receptor was isolated from a man aged 55-75 years in good health. The material sequenced was blood. The CDR3 here is CATSDSTQPQHF. CDR3 in DNA: TGTGCCACCAGTGATAGTACTCAGCCCCAGCATTTT.